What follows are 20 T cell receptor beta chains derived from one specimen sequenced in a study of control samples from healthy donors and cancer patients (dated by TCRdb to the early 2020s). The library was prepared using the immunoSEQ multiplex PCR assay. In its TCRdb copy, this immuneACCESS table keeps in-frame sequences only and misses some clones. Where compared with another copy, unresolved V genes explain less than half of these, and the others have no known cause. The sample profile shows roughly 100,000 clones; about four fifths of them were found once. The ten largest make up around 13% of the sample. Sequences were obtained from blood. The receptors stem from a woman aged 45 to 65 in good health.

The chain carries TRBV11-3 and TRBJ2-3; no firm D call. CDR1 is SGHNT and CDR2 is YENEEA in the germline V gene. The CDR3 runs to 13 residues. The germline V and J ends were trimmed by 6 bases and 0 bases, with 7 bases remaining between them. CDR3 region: CASRPDSTDTQYF. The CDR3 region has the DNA TGTGCCAGCAGACCTGACAGCACAGATACGCAGTATTTT.

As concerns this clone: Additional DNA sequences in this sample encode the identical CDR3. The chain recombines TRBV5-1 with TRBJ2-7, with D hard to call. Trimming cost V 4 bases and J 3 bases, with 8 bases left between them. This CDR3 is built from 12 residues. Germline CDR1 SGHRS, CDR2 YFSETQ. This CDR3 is CASSRDSYEQYF. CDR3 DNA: TGCGCCAGCAGCAGGGATAGCTACGAGCAGTACTTC. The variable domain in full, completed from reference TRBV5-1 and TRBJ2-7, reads KAGVTQTPRYLIKTRGQQVTLSCSPISGHRSVSWYQQTPGQGLQFLFEYFSETQRNKGNFPGRFSGRQFSNSRSEMNVSTLELGDSALYLCASSRDSYEQYFGPGTRLTVT.

The CDR3 bases are TGTGCCAGCAGCCAAGACGCAGGGAGCGGGGAGCTGTTTTTT. Amino acid sequence: CASSQDAGSGELFF. V gene TRBV3-1 (or the pseudogene TRBV3-2) combines with J gene TRBJ2-2; D possibly uses TRBD1 or TRBD2 (5 bases each). The V and J ends lost 0 bases and 7 bases respectively, with 9 bases between them. This CDR3 has 14 amino acids. The V gene's germline CDR1 is LGHDT and CDR2 YNNKEL (reference sequence).

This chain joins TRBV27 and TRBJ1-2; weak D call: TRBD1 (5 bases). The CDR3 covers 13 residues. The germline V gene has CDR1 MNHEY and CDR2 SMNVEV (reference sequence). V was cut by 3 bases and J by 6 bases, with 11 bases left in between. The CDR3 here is CASSFYEGHGYTF. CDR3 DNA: TGTGCCAGCAGTTTTTATGAGGGACATGGCTACACCTTC.

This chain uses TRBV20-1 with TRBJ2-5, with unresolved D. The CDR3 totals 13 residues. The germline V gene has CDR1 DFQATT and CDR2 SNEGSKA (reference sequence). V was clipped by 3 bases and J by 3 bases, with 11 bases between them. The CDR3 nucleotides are TGCAGTGCTAGTGTCCCAGGAAAAGAGACCCAGTACTTC. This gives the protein CSASVPGKETQYF.

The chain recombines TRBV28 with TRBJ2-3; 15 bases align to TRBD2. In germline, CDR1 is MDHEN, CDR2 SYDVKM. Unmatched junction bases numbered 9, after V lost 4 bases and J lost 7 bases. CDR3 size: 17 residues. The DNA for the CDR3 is TGTGCCAGCAGTTGGACTAGCGGGGGGGCCGAGGGGAATACGCAGTATTTT. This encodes CASSWTSGGAEGNTQYF.

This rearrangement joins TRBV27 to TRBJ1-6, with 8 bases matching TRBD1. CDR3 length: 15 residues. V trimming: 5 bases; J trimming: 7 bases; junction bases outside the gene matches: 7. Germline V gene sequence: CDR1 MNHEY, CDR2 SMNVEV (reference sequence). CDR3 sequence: CASSPGRQGNSPLHF. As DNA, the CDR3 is TGTGCCAGCAGTCCAGGTAGACAGGGGAATTCACCCCTCCACTTT.

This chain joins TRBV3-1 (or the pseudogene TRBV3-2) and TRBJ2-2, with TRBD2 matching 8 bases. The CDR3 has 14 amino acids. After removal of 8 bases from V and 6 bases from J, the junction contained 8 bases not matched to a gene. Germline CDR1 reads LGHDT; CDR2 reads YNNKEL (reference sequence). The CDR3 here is CASRISGSSGELFF. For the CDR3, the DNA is TGTGCCAGCCGGATCAGCGGGAGTTCCGGGGAGCTGTTTTTT.

The CDR3 protein is CASRGPRGPYEQYF. The CDR3, as DNA: TGTGCCAGCAGAGGACCCAGGGGGCCCTACGAGCAGTACTTC. The V gene is TRBV2, the J gene TRBJ2-7; 8 bases map to TRBD1. The germline gives CDR1 SNHLY, CDR2 FYNNEI. With V trimmed by 6 bases and J by 2 bases, 6 bases remained unmatched. The CDR3 length is 14 residues.

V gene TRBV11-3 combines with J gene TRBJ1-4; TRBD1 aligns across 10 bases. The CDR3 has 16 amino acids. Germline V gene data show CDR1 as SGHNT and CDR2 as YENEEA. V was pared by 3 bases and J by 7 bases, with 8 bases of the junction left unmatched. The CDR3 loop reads CASSLHSRDRGEKLFF. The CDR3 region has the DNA TGTGCCAGCAGCTTGCATAGCCGGGACAGGGGTGAAAAACTGTTTTTT.

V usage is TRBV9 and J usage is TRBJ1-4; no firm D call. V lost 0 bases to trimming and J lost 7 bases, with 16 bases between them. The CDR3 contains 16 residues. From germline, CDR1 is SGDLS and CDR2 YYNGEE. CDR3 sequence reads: CASSVGGSGTGEKLFF. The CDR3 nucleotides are TGTGCCAGCAGCGTAGGTGGGTCGGGAACGGGTGAAAAACTGTTTTTT.

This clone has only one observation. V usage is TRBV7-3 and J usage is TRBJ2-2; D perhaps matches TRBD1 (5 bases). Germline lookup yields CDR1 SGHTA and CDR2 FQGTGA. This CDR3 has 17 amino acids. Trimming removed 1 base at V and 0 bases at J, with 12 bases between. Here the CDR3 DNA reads TGTGCCAGCAGCTTAAGGGGCGGCGGACCGAACACCGGGGAGCTGTTTTTT. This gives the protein CASSLRGGGPNTGELFF.

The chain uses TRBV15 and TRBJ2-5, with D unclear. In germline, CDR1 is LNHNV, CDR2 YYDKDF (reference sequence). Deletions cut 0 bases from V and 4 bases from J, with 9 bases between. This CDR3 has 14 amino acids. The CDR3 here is CATSRDNRAETQYF. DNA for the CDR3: TGTGCCACCAGCAGAGATAATAGGGCAGAGACCCAGTACTTC.

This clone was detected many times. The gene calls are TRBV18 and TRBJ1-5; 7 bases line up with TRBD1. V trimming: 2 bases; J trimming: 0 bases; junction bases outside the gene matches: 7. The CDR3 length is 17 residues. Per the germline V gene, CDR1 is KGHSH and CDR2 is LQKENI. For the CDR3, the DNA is TGTGCCAGCTCACCAACATTCGGACAGGATAGCAATCAGCCCCAGCATTTT. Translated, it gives CASSPTFGQDSNQPQHF.

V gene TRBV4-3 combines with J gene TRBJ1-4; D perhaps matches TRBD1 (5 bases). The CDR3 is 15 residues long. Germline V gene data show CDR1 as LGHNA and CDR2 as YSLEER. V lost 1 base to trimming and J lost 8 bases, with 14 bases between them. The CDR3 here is CASSQGGGRGEKLFF. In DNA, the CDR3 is TGCGCCAGCAGCCAAGGGGGGGGACGAGGGGAAAAACTGTTTTTT.

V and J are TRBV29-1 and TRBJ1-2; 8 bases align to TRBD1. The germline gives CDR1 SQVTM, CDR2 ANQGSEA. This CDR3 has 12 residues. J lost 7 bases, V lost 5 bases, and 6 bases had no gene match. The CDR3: CSVIDRGAGYTF. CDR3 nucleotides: TGCAGCGTTATCGACAGGGGAGCTGGCTACACCTTC.

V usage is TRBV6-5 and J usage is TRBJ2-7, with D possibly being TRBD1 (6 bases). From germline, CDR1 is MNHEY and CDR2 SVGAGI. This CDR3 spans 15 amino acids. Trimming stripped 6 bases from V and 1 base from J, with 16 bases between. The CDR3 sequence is CASRIQPGTSYEQYF. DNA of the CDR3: TGTGCCAGCAGGATCCAGCCTGGGACATCCTACGAGCAGTACTTC.

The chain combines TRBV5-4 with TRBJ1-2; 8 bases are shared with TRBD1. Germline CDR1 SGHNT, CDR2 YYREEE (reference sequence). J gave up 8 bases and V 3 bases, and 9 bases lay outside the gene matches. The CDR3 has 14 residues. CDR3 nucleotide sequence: TGTGCCAGCAGCTCGGGGACAGGTCGGTTGGGCTACACCTTC. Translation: CASSSGTGRLGYTF. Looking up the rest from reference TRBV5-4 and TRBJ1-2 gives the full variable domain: ETGVTQSPTHLIKTRGQQVTLRCSSQSGHNTVSWYQQALGQGPQFIFQYYREEENGRGNFPPRFSGLQFPNYSSELNVNALELDDSALYLCASSSGTGRLGYTFGSGTRLTVV.

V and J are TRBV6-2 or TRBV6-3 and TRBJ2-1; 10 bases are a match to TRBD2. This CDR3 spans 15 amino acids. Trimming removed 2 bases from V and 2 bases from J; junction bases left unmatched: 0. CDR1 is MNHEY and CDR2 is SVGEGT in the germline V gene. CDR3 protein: CASSYSGGAYNEQFF. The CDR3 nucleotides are TGTGCCAGCAGTTACAGCGGGGGGGCCTACAATGAGCAGTTCTTC.

CDR3 in amino acids: CASSQHRGTDTQYF. As DNA, the CDR3 is TGTGCCAGCAGTCAGCACAGGGGCACAGATACGCAGTATTTT. The genes are TRBV6-2 or TRBV6-3 and TRBJ2-3, with D possibly being TRBD1 (6 bases). The CDR3 consists of 14 residues. Trimming took off 5 bases at V and 1 base at J, with 10 bases between the two ends. Germline V gene sequence: CDR1 MNHEY, CDR2 SVGEGT.